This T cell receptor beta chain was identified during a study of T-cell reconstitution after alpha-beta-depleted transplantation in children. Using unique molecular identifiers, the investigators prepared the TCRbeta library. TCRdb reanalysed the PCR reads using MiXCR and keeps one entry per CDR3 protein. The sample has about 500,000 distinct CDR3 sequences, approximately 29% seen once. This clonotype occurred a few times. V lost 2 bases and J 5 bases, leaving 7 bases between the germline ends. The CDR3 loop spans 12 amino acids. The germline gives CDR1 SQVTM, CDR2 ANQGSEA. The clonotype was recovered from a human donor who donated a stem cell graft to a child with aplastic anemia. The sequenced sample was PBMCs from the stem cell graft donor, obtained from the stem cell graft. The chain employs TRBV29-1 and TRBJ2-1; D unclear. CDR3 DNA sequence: TGCAGCGTTGAACTCCGGAACAATGAGCAGTTCTTC. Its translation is CSVELRNNEQFF.